What follows are 27 T cell receptor beta chains derived from one specimen sequenced in a study of blood T cell repertoires in COVID-19. TCRdb's copy holds only in-frame clones and misses some; the assay was immunoSEQ multiplex PCR. Here the sample spans 380,000 or so clones, about 89% being singletons. Material: peripheral blood. The receptor source for this set is a middle-aged man with acute or convalescent COVID-19.

The rearrangement uses TRBV6-2 or TRBV6-3 and TRBJ1-5; TRBD1 might be the D (6 bases). CDR3 size: 14 residues. The V end was cut by 2 bases, the J end by 6 bases, with 11 bases between. Looked up from germline, CDR1 is MNHEY and CDR2 is SVGEGT. The CDR3 loop is CASSYRQGSQPQHF. The CDR3 nucleotides read TGTGCCAGCAGTTACAGGCAGGGGAGTCAGCCCCAGCATTTT.

The chain combines TRBV13 with TRBJ2-7; D perhaps matches TRBD2 (5 bases). V shed 4 bases and J shed 3 bases, with 10 bases lying between them. CDR3 length: 13 residues. Germline loops: CDR1 PRHDT, CDR2 FYEKMQ (reference sequence). The CDR3 loop reads CASSSTTSYEQYF. The CDR3 DNA reads TGTGCCAGCAGCTCGACTACCAGCTACGAGCAGTACTTC.

This rearrangement joins TRBV7-9 to TRBJ1-4, with 7 bases that match TRBD1. The J segment lost 5 bases and the V segment lost 6 bases, leaving 9 bases of the junction unmatched. Germline CDR1 is SEHNR and CDR2 is FQNEAQ (reference sequence). There are 15 residues in the CDR3. Written as DNA, the CDR3 is TGTGCCAGCAGTTTGGGGGACAGTGCAAATGAAAAACTGTTTTTT. Residues: CASSLGDSANEKLFF. The variable domain in full, with the rest retrieved from reference TRBV7-9 and TRBJ1-4, is DTGVSQNPRHKITKRGQNVTFRCDPISEHNRLYWYRQTLGQGPEFLTYFQNEAQLEKSRLLSDRFSAERPKGSFSTLEIQRTEQGDSAMYLCASSLGDSANEKLFFGSGTQLSVL.

A word on this clone: Other DNA sequences in the same sample also yield this CDR3. The chain couples TRBV6-1 to TRBJ2-1; TRBD2 aligns across 9 bases. Unmatched junction bases numbered 3, after V lost 3 bases and J lost 3 bases. The CDR3 is made up of 15 amino acids. The germline CDR1 and CDR2 sequences are MNHNS and SASEGT. CDR3 loop: CASSEEAGGYNEQFF. The CDR3 DNA reads TGTGCCAGCAGTGAGGAAGCGGGAGGCTACAATGAGCAGTTCTTC.

The chain has TRBV9 and TRBJ1-5; D gene unclear. Germline V gene sequence: CDR1 SGDLS, CDR2 YYNGEE. The CDR3 consists of 15 residues. V was trimmed by 0 bases and J by 0 bases, leaving 7 bases between them. CDR3 sequence (DNA): TGTGCCAGCAGCGTAGGAGTCAATAGCAATCAGCCCCAGCATTTT. Its translation: CASSVGVNSNQPQHF.

The chain recombines TRBV7-9 with TRBJ2-1; 7 positions match TRBD2. Unmatched junction bases numbered 14, after V lost 5 bases and J lost 10 bases. Germline-derived CDR1 and CDR2 are SEHNR and FQNEAQ (reference sequence). This CDR3 has 15 amino acids. This CDR3 is CASSPRGDYGVEQFF. CDR3 in DNA: TGTGCCAGCAGCCCTCGAGGGGACTACGGCGTCGAGCAGTTCTTC.

This sequence joins TRBV5-1 and TRBJ2-1; D might be TRBD2 (5 bases). There are 15 residues in the CDR3. CDR1 SGHRS and CDR2 YFSETQ come from the germline V gene. V was shortened by 5 bases and J by 1 base, with 13 bases between the two germline ends. CDR3 sequence (DNA): TGCGCCAGCAGAGACTCCGGACTTTCCTACAATGAGCAGTTCTTC. Its protein is CASRDSGLSYNEQFF.

This clone was seen a handful of times. V usage is TRBV19 and J usage is TRBJ2-1; 11 nucleotides agree with TRBD1. The CDR3 runs to 16 residues. Unmatched junction bases numbered 11, after V lost 5 bases and J lost 8 bases. The germline CDR1 and CDR2 sequences are LNHDA and SQIVND (reference sequence). The CDR3 protein is CASSSTSDRGRDEQFF. CDR3 nucleotide sequence: TGTGCCAGTAGTTCAACCTCGGACAGGGGGCGAGATGAGCAGTTCTTC.

This clone has only a few counts. CDR3 nucleotides: TGTGCCACCAGTCCTTGGGGGGGGTCCACCGGGGAGCTGTTTTTT. It is translated as CATSPWGGSTGELFF. The genes are TRBV24-1 and TRBJ2-2, with 7 bases matching TRBD2. The CDR3 is 15 residues long. Trimming cost V 6 bases and J 4 bases; bases outside gene matches: 7. CDR1 and CDR2 (germline): KGHDR, SFDVKD.

V is TRBV5-4 and J is TRBJ1-2; D is unresolved. Germline CDR1 reads SGHNT; CDR2 reads YYREEE (reference sequence). The CDR3 has 13 amino acids. V lost 5 bases, J lost 6 bases, and 14 bases lay in between. CDR3 sequence (DNA): TGTGCCAGCAGGTTAGCGGGGTATGATGGCTACACCTTC. Translated, it gives CASRLAGYDGYTF.

The genes are TRBV7-6 and TRBJ1-1; no reliable D call. The CDR3 is made up of 14 amino acids. Germline-derived CDR1 and CDR2 are SGHVS and FNYEAQ. Trimming pared 5 bases from V and 1 base from J, leaving 11 bases between. The CDR3 spells CASSPHPRNTEAFF. The CDR3 bases are TGTGCCAGCAGCCCCCATCCTAGGAACACTGAAGCTTTCTTT.

The J gene is TRBJ1-3, the V gene TRBV2; TRBD1 agrees at 9 bases. This CDR3 contains 18 residues. Looked up from germline, CDR1 is SNHLY and CDR2 is FYNNEI. The ends lost 6 bases at V and 0 bases at J; junction bases unmatched: 12. This CDR3 reads CASSEPGQGISSGNTIYF. The DNA for the CDR3 is TGTGCCAGCAGCGAACCGGGACAGGGTATCAGCTCTGGAAACACCATATATTTT. Combining the CDR3 with reference TRBV2 and TRBJ1-3 gives the whole variable domain EPEVTQTPSHQVTQMGQEVILRCVPISNHLYFYWYRQILGQKVEFLVSFYNNEISEKSEIFDDQFSVERPDGSNFTLKIRSTKLEDSAMYFCASSEPGQGISSGNTIYFGEGSWLTVV.

This clone showed up just a few times. V gene TRBV11-1 combines with J gene TRBJ2-1; unclear D gene. Between the trimmed V and J ends, which lost 1 base and 10 bases, there was a span of 14 bases. This CDR3 region has 14 residues. Germline V gives CDR1 SGHAT, CDR2 FQDESV (reference sequence). CDR3 in amino acids: CASSLDHRLREQFF. Written as DNA, the CDR3 is TGTGCCAGCAGCTTAGACCACCGGTTGAGGGAGCAGTTCTTC.

The chain employs TRBV19 and TRBJ1-1; D is perhaps TRBD1 (6 bases). The CDR3 loop spans 11 amino acids. V lost 10 bases to trimming and J lost 9 bases, with 15 bases between them. Germline V lookup: CDR1 LNHDA, CDR2 SQIVND (reference sequence). In DNA, the CDR3 is TGTGCCACCGCCCACCAGGGGAAAGCTTTCTTT. Protein: CATAHQGKAFF.

This clone was found once. This rearrangement joins TRBV2 to TRBJ1-1; the D is unclear. Germline CDR1 and CDR2: SNHLY and FYNNEI. The CDR3 extends over 12 amino acids. Trimming removed 5 bases from V and 1 base from J, with 5 bases in between. The CDR3 loop is CASSTENTEAFF. The CDR3 DNA is TGTGCCAGCAGTACAGAGAACACTGAAGCTTTCTTT.

J is TRBJ2-3 and V is TRBV2; D gene uncertain. The germline gives CDR1 SNHLY, CDR2 FYNNEI. The CDR3 totals 13 residues. This CDR3 reads CASLERGADTQYF. The CDR3 DNA reads TGTGCGTCCCTGGAACGCGGCGCAGATACGCAGTATTTT.

CDR3 protein: CASSAPQGMADTQYF. The CDR3 nucleotides read TGTGCCAGCAGCGCCCCACAGGGGATGGCAGATACGCAGTATTTT. The chain recombines TRBV7-2 with TRBJ2-3; 7 nucleotides line up with TRBD1. Losses at the gene ends were 5 bases for V and 4 bases for J; bases not matched to a gene: 9. The germline CDR1 and CDR2 sequences are SGHTA and FQGNSA. This CDR3 contains 15 residues.

V usage is TRBV7-9 and J usage is TRBJ2-7; 9 bases match TRBD2. Germline trimming cut 5 bases from V and 8 bases from J; bases unmatched to any gene: 4. The germline CDR1 and CDR2 sequences are SEHNR and FQNEAQ (reference sequence). This CDR3 has 12 amino acids. The CDR3 bases are TGTGCCAGCAGCCCAGGACTAGCGAAGCAGTACTTC. Its translation is CASSPGLAKQYF.

The rearrangement links TRBV5-6 to TRBJ2-1, with TRBD1 identical over 8 bases. Germline values: CDR1 SGHDT, CDR2 YYEEEE. The ends lost 4 bases at V and 7 bases at J; junction bases unmatched: 13. This CDR3 is 16 amino acids long. The CDR3 DNA is TGTGCCAGCAGCGACCTCGGACAGGGCCCCAATAATGAGCAGTTCTTC. Translated: CASSDLGQGPNNEQFF.

The DNA for the CDR3 is TGTGCCAGCAGTGAAGAGGCTCCGGGAGGCATTCCTAGGAGCACAGATACGCAGTATTTT. This gives the protein CASSEEAPGGIPRSTDTQYF. The V and J genes are TRBV2 and TRBJ2-3; 7 bases map to TRBD2. With 1 base clipped from V and 0 bases from J, the junction kept 16 bases outside the gene matches. The length of the CDR3 is 20 residues. Germline loops: CDR1 SNHLY, CDR2 FYNNEI.

This clone was recorded a few times. The genes are TRBV6-6 and TRBJ1-2; D gene unclear. The CDR3 has 12 residues. CDR1 is MNHNY, CDR2 SVGAGI, per germline (reference sequence). The V end was cut by 5 bases, the J end by 8 bases, with 12 bases between. CDR3 nucleotide sequence: TGTGCCAGCAGTCCCGTTCCGAGGGGCTACACCTTC. This translates into CASSPVPRGYTF.

DNA for the CDR3: TGTGCCAGCAGCTTATGGACTAGCGGGGCCAATGAGCAGTTCTTC. Translated: CASSLWTSGANEQFF. The genes are TRBV7-2 and TRBJ2-1, with 12 nucleotides matching TRBD2. CDR3 size: 15 residues. The V gene's germline CDR1 is SGHTA and CDR2 FQGNSA. The V and J ends lost 2 bases and 6 bases, in that order; junction bases with no gene match: 2.

This rearrangement joins TRBV25-1 to TRBJ2-2; D may be TRBD2 (6 bases). CDR3 size: 15 residues. The ends were cut back, 2 bases at V and 5 bases at J, with 12 bases in the middle. Germline loops: CDR1 MGHDK, CDR2 SYGVNS. The chain's CDR3 is CASSETGTETGELFF. CDR3 sequence (DNA): TGTGCCAGCAGTGAAACCGGGACTGAAACCGGGGAGCTGTTTTTT.

The chain carries TRBV27 and TRBJ2-3, with D possibly TRBD1 on 6 matching bases. V dropped 4 bases and J dropped 14 bases, with 19 bases sitting between them. Germline values: CDR1 MNHEY, CDR2 SMNVEV (reference sequence). This CDR3 has 13 residues. The CDR3 loop is CASSYGGPGVRYF. CDR3 nucleotides: TGTGCCAGCAGTTATGGGGGCCCTGGGGTTCGGTATTTT.

The rearrangement joins TRBV19 to TRBJ1-2; the match to TRBD1 covers 11 bases. V gave up 3 bases and J gave up 8 bases; unmatched junction bases: 5. The length of the CDR3 is 14 residues. Germline-derived CDR1 and CDR2 are LNHDA and SQIVND (reference sequence). CDR3 bases: TGTGCCAGTAGTATTCAGGACAGGGGGCGAGGCTACACCTTC. As protein: CASSIQDRGRGYTF.

The chain is built from TRBV5-1 and TRBJ2-3; no definite D call. The germline V gene has CDR1 SGHRS and CDR2 YFSETQ. Between the trimmed V and J ends, which lost 0 bases and 1 base, there was a span of 12 bases. The CDR3 is 16 amino acids. The CDR3 region has the DNA TGCGCCAGCAGCTTGGTGTACTCCCACGGCACAGATACGCAGTATTTT. It codes for CASSLVYSHGTDTQYF.

This chain links TRBV7-9 with TRBJ2-1; D not certain. CDR1 and CDR2 from the germline V gene are SEHNR and FQNEAQ (reference sequence). V lost 5 bases to trimming and J lost 0 bases, with 14 bases between them. This CDR3 comprises 16 residues. In DNA form, the CDR3 reads TGTGCCAGCAGCCCGCCATCGGGTTCCTCCTACAATGAGCAGTTCTTC. Amino acid sequence: CASSPPSGSSYNEQFF.